This T cell receptor beta chain comes out of a study of T cells after yellow fever vaccination. Across the study: Fractions containing few cells were prepared with SMART-Seq v4 Ultra Low Input.

This clonotype was counted between two and nine times. TCRdb used MiXCR to reprocess the 5' RACE reads, holding one entry per CDR3 protein. The table lists about 330,000 distinct CDR3 sequences, around 6.8% of them singletons. The CDR3 has 13 amino acids. The V gene lost 4 bases and the J gene lost 8 bases, with 12 bases spanning the gap. Per the germline V gene, CDR1 is MGHDK and CDR2 is SYGVNS. The chain is built from TRBV25-1 and TRBJ2-1; tentative D call: TRBD1 (5 bases). The sequencing here drew on PBMCs, taken roughly 46 days after the first yellow fever vaccination. The TCR comes from a young man who received the YFV17D yellow fever vaccine. This chain's CDR3 is CASSGTRVHEQFF. CDR3 sequence (DNA): TGTGCCAGCAGTGGCACCAGGGTCCATGAGCAGTTCTTC.